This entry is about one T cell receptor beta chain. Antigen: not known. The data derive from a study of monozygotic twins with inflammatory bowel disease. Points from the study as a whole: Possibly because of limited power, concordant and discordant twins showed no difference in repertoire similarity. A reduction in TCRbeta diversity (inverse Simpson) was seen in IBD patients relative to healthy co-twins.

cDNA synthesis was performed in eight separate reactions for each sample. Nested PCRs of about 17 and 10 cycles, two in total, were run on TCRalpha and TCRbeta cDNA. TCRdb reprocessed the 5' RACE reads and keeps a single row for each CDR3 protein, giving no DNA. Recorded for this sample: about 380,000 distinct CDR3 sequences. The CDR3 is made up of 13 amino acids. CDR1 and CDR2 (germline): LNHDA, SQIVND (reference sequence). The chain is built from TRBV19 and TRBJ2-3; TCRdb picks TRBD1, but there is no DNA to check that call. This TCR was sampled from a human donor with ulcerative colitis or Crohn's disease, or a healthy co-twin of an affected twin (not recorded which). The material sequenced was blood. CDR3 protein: CASSLQGWDTQYF.